What follows describes a single T cell receptor beta chain. Assay: immunoSEQ multiplex PCR; the TCRdb copy retains only in-frame clones and omits some. In the table there are about 68,000 clones, about 92% of which are singletons. The source of the sample is a study of blood T cell repertoires in COVID-19. Study details: The United States, Italy and Spain provided the acute and convalescent COVID-19 samples.

The germline gives CDR1 MGHDK, CDR2 SYGVNS. The CDR3 sequence is 16 residues long. V dropped 3 bases and J dropped 5; count of bases not matched to a gene: 11. The rearrangement uses TRBV25-1 and TRBJ2-5; 8 nucleotides match TRBD1. Sequences were obtained from peripheral blood. The TCR comes from a man between 50 and 59 years old with COVID-19, enrolled during active disease. CDR3 coding DNA: TGTGCCAGCAGTGACCCGTTGGGCAGGGGGCCGGAGACCCAGTACTTC. The encoded protein is CASSDPLGRGPETQYF.